This T cell receptor (beta chain) was documented in a study of cytomegalovirus exposure and HLA in healthy donors. About the study: Genetic ancestry analysis placed approximately 78% of the 410 or so donors that were genotyped in the Caucasian-associated cluster.

This clone was observed a few times. The PCR was carried out with 60 Vbeta primers and 13 Jbeta primers. The repertoire was sequenced with immunoSEQ multiplex PCR; TCRdb's copy has only in-frame clones and lacks some. The sample holds under 200,000 clones, over 75% seen once. CDR1 is SNHLY and CDR2 is FYNNEI in the germline V gene. The CDR3 covers 13 residues. Germline trimming cut 8 bases from V and 6 bases from J; bases unmatched to any gene: 8. The chain is built from TRBV2 and TRBJ1-2; the match to TRBD1 covers 8 bases. The sequencing input was PBMCs. The source is a man aged 45-65 years in good health and CMV-seropositive. The CDR3 sequence is CASDRGKENGYTF. The DNA for the CDR3 is TGTGCCAGCGACAGGGGTAAGGAAAATGGCTACACCTTC. Full variable domain (outside the CDR3, taken from reference TRBV2 and TRBJ1-2): EPEVTQTPSHQVTQMGQEVILRCVPISNHLYFYWYRQILGQKVEFLVSFYNNEISEKSEIFDDQFSVERPDGSNFTLKIRSTKLEDSAMYFCASDRGKENGYTFGSGTRLTVV.